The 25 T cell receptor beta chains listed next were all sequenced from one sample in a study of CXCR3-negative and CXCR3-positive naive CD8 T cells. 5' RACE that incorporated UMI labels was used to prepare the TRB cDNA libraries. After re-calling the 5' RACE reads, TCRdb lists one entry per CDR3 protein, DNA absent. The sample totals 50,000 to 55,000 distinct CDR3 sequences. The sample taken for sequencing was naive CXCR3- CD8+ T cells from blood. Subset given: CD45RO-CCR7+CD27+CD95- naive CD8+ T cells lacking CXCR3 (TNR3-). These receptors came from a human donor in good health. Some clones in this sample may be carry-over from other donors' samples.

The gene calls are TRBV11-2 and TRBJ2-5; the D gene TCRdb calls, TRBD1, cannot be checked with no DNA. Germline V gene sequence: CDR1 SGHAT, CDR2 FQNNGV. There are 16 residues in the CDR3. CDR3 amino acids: CASSLVGQGARETQYF.

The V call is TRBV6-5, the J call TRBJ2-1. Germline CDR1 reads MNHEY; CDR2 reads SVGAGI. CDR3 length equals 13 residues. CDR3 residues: CASSAGFYNEQFF.

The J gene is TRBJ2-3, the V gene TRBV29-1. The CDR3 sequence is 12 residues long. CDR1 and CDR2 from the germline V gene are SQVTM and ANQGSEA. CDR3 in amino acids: CSVELDTDTQYF.

This CDR3 is CASSHGTVYGYTF. This chain uses TRBV14 with TRBJ1-2; as DNA is missing, the TRBD1 call by TCRdb cannot be tested. Germline-derived CDR1 and CDR2 are SGHDN and FVKESK. This CDR3 spans 13 amino acids.

CDR3 amino acids: CASIDRDLRTDTQYF. This chain links TRBV7-9 with TRBJ2-3; TCRdb's D call of TRBD1 is untestable without DNA. The CDR3 covers 15 residues. Per germline, CDR1 SEHNR and CDR2 FQNEAQ (reference sequence).

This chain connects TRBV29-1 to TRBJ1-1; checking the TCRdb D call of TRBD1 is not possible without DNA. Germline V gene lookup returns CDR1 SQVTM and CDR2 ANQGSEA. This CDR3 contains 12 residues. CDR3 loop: CSVEGQLPEAFF.

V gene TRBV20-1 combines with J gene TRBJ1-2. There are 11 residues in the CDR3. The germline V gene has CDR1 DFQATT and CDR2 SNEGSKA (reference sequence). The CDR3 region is CSAKGPDGYTF.

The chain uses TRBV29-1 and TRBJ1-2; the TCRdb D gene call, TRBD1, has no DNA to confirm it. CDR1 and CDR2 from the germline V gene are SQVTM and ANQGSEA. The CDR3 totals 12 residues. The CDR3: CSARTGGYGYTF.

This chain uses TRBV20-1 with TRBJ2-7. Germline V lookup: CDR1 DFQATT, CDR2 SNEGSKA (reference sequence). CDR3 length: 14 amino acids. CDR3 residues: CSAYQRESSYEQYF.

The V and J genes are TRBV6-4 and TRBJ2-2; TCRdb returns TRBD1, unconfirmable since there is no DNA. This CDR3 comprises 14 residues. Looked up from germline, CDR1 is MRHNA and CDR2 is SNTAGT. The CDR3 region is CASSPGTSTGELFF.

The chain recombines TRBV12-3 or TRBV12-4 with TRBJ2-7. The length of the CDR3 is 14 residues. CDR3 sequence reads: CASSLGESTYEQYF.

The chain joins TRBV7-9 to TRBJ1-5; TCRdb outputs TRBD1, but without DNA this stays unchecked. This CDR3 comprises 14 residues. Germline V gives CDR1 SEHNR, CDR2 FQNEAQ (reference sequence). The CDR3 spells CASSAAGIDQPQHF.

The CDR3 sequence is CATQDGLTNTGELFF. This chain links TRBV5-4 with TRBJ2-2; TCRdb gives TRBD2 as the D gene, but with no DNA this cannot be confirmed. This CDR3 has 15 residues. Germline loops: CDR1 SGHNT, CDR2 YYREEE (reference sequence).

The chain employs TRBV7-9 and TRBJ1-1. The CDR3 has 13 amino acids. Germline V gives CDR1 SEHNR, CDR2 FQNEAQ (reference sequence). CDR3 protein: CASSPSGNTEAFF.

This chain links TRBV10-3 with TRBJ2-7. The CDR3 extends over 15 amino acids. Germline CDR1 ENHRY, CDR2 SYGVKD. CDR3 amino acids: CAISELKGRTYEQYF.

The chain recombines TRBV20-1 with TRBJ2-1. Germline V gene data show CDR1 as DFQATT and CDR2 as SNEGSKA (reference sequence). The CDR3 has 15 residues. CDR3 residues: CSARKRLAALNEQFF.

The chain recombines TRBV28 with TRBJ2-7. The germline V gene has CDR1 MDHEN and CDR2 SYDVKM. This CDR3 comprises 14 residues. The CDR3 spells CASSLSGNTYEQYF.

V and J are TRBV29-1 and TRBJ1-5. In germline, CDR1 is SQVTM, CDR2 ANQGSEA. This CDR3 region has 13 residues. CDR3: CSVVLGMGQPQHF.

The CDR3 spells CSVRAANTIYF. The V and J genes are TRBV29-1 and TRBJ1-3; the TRBD1 assignment by TCRdb is unverifiable without DNA. The germline V gene has CDR1 SQVTM and CDR2 ANQGSEA. The CDR3 has 11 residues.

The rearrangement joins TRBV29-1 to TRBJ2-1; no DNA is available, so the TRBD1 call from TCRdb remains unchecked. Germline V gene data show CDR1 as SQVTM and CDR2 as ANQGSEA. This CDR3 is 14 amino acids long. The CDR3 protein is CSVHARDTYNEQFF.

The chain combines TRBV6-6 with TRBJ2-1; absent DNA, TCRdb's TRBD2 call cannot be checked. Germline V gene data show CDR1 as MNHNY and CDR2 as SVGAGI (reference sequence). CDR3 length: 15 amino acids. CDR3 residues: CASSYVPTGGNEQFF.

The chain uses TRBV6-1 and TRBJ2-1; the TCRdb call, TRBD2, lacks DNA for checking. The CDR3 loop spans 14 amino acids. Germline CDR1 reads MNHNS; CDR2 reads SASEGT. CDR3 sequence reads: CASRGGESYNEQFF.

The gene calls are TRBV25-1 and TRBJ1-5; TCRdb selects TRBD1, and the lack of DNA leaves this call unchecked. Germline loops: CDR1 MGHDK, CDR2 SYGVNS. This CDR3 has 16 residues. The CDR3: CASSGLTGGPNQPQHF.

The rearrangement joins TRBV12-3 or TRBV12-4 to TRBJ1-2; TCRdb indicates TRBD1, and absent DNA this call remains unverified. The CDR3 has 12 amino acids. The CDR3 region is CASTSQGDGYTF.

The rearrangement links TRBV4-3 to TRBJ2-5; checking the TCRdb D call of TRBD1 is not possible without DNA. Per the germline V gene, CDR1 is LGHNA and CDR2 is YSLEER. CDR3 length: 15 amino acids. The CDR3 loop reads CASSQDGGGQETQYF.